This T cell receptor beta chain was documented in a study of Ad26.COV2.S vaccination and SARS-CoV-2 variants. Study-wide background: Into the muscle, Ad26.COV2.S was dosed once or twice, 56 days apart.

This clone was seen a single time. What it binds is not known. Treatment: roughly 19 received Ad26.COV2.S at low or high dose, single or two shots; 5 received placebo; per-sample allocation not given. On day 63 after the first injection, vaccine and placebo recipients gave samples. The individual, an adult aged 18-55 years, was a donor in Boston. Study outcomes and limitations: Spike-specific CD8+ and CD4+ T cell responses reportedly showed substantial breadth after vaccination.

CDR1 and CDR2 (germline): LGHDT, YNNKEL (reference sequence). V lost 0 bases, J lost 4 bases, and 15 bases lay in between. The CDR3 runs 16 residues. The data were produced by immunoSEQ multiplex PCR, yet TCRdb's version contains in-frame clones alone and is incomplete. Found here are 300,000 to 350,000 clones, roughly 88% of them singletons; the top ten hold 5.5%. Specimen: peripheral blood, collected in a trial of Ad26.COV2.S vaccine versus placebo. The chain employs TRBV3-1 (or the pseudogene TRBV3-2) and TRBJ1-2, with TRBD1 as a possible D gene (5 bases). This TCR was recovered from a person aged 18 to 65 who received the Ad26.COV2.S COVID-19 vaccine or a placebo. The CDR3, as DNA: TGTGCCAGCAGCCAAGATCTGGCGGGACCTCGCTATGGCTACACCTTC. This codes for CASSQDLAGPRYGYTF.